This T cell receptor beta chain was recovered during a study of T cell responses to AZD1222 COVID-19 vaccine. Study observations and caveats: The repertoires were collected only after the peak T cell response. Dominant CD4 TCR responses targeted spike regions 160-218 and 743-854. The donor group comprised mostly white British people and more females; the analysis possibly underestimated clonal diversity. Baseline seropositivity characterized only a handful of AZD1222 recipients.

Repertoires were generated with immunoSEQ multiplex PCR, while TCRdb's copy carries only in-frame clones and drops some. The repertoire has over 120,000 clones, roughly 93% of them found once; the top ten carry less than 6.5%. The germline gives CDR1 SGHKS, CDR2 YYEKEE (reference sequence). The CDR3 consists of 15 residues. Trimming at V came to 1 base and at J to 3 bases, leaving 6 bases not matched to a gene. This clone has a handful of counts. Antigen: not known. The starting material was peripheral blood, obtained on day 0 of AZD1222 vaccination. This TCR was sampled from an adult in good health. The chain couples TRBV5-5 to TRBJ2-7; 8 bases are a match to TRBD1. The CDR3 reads CASSLSQGAHYEQYF. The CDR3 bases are TGTGCCAGCAGCTTGTCTCAGGGGGCCCACTACGAGCAGTACTTC.